This TCR beta chain is from a study of Graves' ophthalmopathy and Graves' hyperthyroidism (dated by TCRdb to 2016 to 2019). Study-wide context: Peripheral blood samples were taken at the time of initial diagnosis, before any treatment was given. The study used TCR beta repertoire signatures to distinguish Graves' ophthalmopathy from Graves' hyperthyroidism and to predict progression to ophthalmopathy. An independent validation cohort was composed of some 19 hyperthyroidism patients and 17 patients who later progressed from hyperthyroidism to ophthalmopathy. To explore V-J signatures distinguishing ophthalmopathy from hyperthyroidism, a discovery set of roughly 100 patients (roughly 44 ophthalmopathy, 57 stable hyperthyroidism) was enrolled. In total, some 140 blood samples were TCR-sequenced: 40 to 45 ophthalmopathy, under 80 hyperthyroidism and some 17 hyperthyroidism-to-ophthalmopathy patients. In a handful of hyperthyroidism patients, the T-cell repertoire of thyroid tissue was compared with the T-cell repertoire of blood. Following sampling, methimazole starting at 30 mg daily was administered to hyperthyroidism patients, and high-dose intravenous methylprednisolone was administered to ophthalmopathy patients. Here is what the overall study found, with its caveats: In cross-validation, the 13-signature model distinguished ophthalmopathy from stable hyperthyroidism with 85% to 90% sensitivity and nearly 82% specificity, and in the test set the corresponding values were about 80% and 75%. Most of the expanded thyroid clonotypes with a frequency above 0.001 were also detected in blood, and it was suggested that the thyroid immune response may be reflected by blood repertoires. In validation, the model predicted ophthalmopathy progression with 70.59% sensitivity and around 72% specificity; 12 predicted patients were CT-confirmed with GO in a median of approximately 6.5 months. Sample size was not predetermined statistically, and investigators were not blinded to group allocation.

Comment on this clonotype: The antigen it recognizes is unknown. Base quality data are lacking; no much larger clone is found one base away.

Ophthalmopathy patients were characterized by moderately to severely active disease, a Clinical Activity Score of at least 3, a NOSPECS grade of at least 4, and a disease duration under 3 months. Patients with other autoimmune diseases, uncontrolled infections, pregnancy or lactation were excluded from the study. Diagnosis relied on clinical symptoms, serum thyroxine, TRAb, thyroid ultrasound and orbital computed tomography. Ficoll-Paque density gradient centrifugation was used to isolate PBMCs from under 11 ml of fresh peripheral blood. Trizol reagent was used to extract the total RNA, and its quality was then checked on an Agilent 2100 Bioanalyzer. For repertoire sequencing, the TCR beta CDR3 regions were amplified from RNA transcripts. HTBI primers and the Qiagen OneStep RT-PCR kit were used in a first-round RT-PCR, which was followed by a second-round multiplex PCR, size selection and purification. Libraries were sequenced on an Illumina HiSeq2000 using paired-end 100 bp reads. Turning to the authors' computational methods: Reads were processed with SOAPnuke, discarding reads with adapters, uncalled bases, mean Phred below 15, or no exact constant-primer or identifier match. COPE v1.2.5 was used to merge the high-quality paired reads. Clonotypes were defined as unique nucleotide sequences and were aligned to IMGT TRB V, D and J references using MiTCR v1.1. The analysis was limited to V-J combinations with a frequency above 0.0001, which together covered just over 98% of the repertoires. A TCR clonal expansion and chaos score per V-J combination was defined as the ratio of F50 clonal expansion to chaos observed in the TCRdist matrix. Features were reduced by Welch's t-statistics and random forest to around 13 V-J combinations, which fed a naive Bayes classifier. The Morisita-Horn index was used to measure how similar the thyroid and blood repertoires were. The public reads were reanalyzed by TCRdb: fastp trimming at Q25, MiXCR alignment, in-frame beta chains only. Entries are consolidated by CDR3 protein sequence, retaining the most common genes and DNA. TCRdb's processing, not the authors', yielded these V and J calls. This sample comprises 740,000 or so distinct CDR3 sequences, 40% of them detected only once. The top ten hold 44% of the sample.

Source material: peripheral blood. The source is an adult man with Graves' ophthalmopathy.

CDR3 protein: CSVEGFERGRDVSAFF. The nucleotides are TGCAGCGTTGAAGGTTTTGAGAGGGGGCGCGATGTTTCGGCTTTCTTT. The chain is assembled from TRBV29-1 and TRBJ1-1, with 7 junctional bases fitting TRBD1. The CDR3 numbers 16 residues from cysteine through phenylalanine. Left in the record is the CDR3 DNA by itself, 48 bases read in frame from the first base. For this chain, trimming is 1 base at the V end and 11 bases at the J end, and the number of junction bases without a gene match is 19. Via the germline V gene, CDR1 is SQVTM and CDR2 ANQGSEA.